This TCR beta chain was sequenced during a study of beta chain features in type 1 diabetes. Points from the study as a whole: A closer apparent resemblance between naive, central memory and Treg TCRB repertoires was seen in patients than in healthy donors. Any PCR bias toward short templates would affect both groups alike.

The germline V gene has CDR1 SGHRS and CDR2 YFSETQ. This CDR3 is built from 16 residues. Losses at the gene ends were 4 bases for V and 8 bases for J; bases not matched to a gene: 10. Staining for CD45RO/CCR7/CD25/CD127/CD95/CD27 allowed sorting of CD4+ naive, central memory, regulatory and stem cell-like memory cells. This clone was counted between two and nine times. The antigen remains unidentified. Every bit of the isolated RNA underwent reverse transcription, so sequencing read expressed TCRB transcripts. Assay used: immunoSEQ multiplex PCR; TCRdb lists only in-frame clones, some missing. Here the sample spans under 200,000 clones, around 8.5% being singletons.

The chain recombines TRBV5-1 with TRBJ2-1; 12 bases line up with TRBD2. This clonotype originated in a man aged 18 to 30 in good health. Sequences were obtained from central memory CD4+ T cells from blood. CDR3 in DNA: TGCGCCAGCAGCGGTCTAGCGGGGGGGCCCAGGGATGAGCAGTTCTTC. It is translated as CASSGLAGGPRDEQFF. Supplemented by reference TRBV5-1 and TRBJ2-1, the full variable domain reads KAGVTQTPRYLIKTRGQQVTLSCSPISGHRSVSWYQQTPGQGLQFLFEYFSETQRNKGNFPGRFSGRQFSNSRSEMNVSTLELGDSALYLCASSGLAGGPRDEQFFGPGTRLTVL.